The 7 T cell receptor beta chains presented below share a single source sample, sequenced in a study of high-grade serous ovarian cancer treatment subgroups (dated by TCRdb to the early 2020s). Preparation of the library involved the immunoSEQ multiplex PCR assay. Not all clones reach the TCRdb copy of this immuneACCESS table, which keeps in-frame sequences only. Checked studies attribute under half of the gap to unresolved V genes and leave the rest unexplained. The sample profile shows about 10,000 clones; 80% to 85% of them were found once. The ten biggest clones cover under 8% of the sample. Tumor samples were collected prior to definitive surgery or chemotherapy. What was sequenced was tumor tissue. These TCRs come from a human donor with high-grade serous ovarian cancer.

There are a few counts of this clone. V and J are TRBV5-1 and TRBJ1-5; D is possibly TRBD1 (6 bases). The V end lost 1 base, the J end lost 7 bases, and 12 bases lay between the germline ends. This CDR3 contains 14 residues. CDR1 is SGHRS and CDR2 is YFSETQ in the germline V gene. CDR3 sequence: CASSLRGGGQPQHF. The CDR3 DNA sequence: TGCGCCAGCAGCTTGCGGGGGGGCGGGCAGCCCCAGCATTTT. The variable domain in full, with the rest retrieved from reference TRBV5-1 and TRBJ1-5, is KAGVTQTPRYLIKTRGQQVTLSCSPISGHRSVSWYQQTPGQGLQFLFEYFSETQRNKGNFPGRFSGRQFSNSRSEMNVSTLELGDSALYLCASSLRGGGQPQHFGDGTRLSIL.

This clone was observed a few times. The chain carries TRBV6-5 and TRBJ1-5, with D uncertain. The CDR3 sequence is 13 residues long. Trimming pared 2 bases from V and 7 bases from J, leaving 9 bases between. CDR1 is MNHEY, CDR2 SVGAGI, per germline. CDR3 sequence (DNA): TGTGCCAGCAGTTACGGCCGTAGGCAGCCCCAGCATTTT. Amino acid sequence: CASSYGRRQPQHF.

V gene TRBV5-6 combines with J gene TRBJ1-2; D gene ambiguous. The germline V and J ends were trimmed by 5 bases and 3 bases, with 11 bases remaining between them. Looked up from germline, CDR1 is SGHDT and CDR2 is YYEEEE. CDR3 length equals 13 residues. The CDR3 sequence is CASSVQADYGYTF. For the CDR3, the DNA is TGTGCCAGCAGTGTGCAGGCCGACTATGGCTACACCTTC.

The rearrangement joins TRBV11-2 to TRBJ1-1, with TRBD1 as a possible D gene (6 bases). Germline loops: CDR1 SGHAT, CDR2 FQNNGV. V lost 1 base and J 3 bases, leaving 15 bases between the germline ends. This CDR3 is 16 amino acids long. The CDR3 DNA follows: TGTGCCAGCAGCTTAGGGTGGGGGGCTGGATACACTGAAGCTTTCTTT. It translates to CASSLGWGAGYTEAFF.

This rearrangement joins TRBV18 to TRBJ2-7; possibly TRBD1 or TRBD2 for D (5 bases each). This CDR3 spans 15 amino acids. Between the trimmed V and J ends, which lost 6 bases and 4 bases, there was a span of 19 bases. In germline, CDR1 is KGHSH, CDR2 LQKENI. The CDR3 DNA reads TGTGCCAGCTCTCCCCCCGGGACGAGACCTTACGAGCAGTACTTC. Translating gives CASSPPGTRPYEQYF.

As DNA, the CDR3 is TGTGCCAGCAGTTCGGGACGAACACGTGGTGAGCAGTTCTTC. It specifies CASSSGRTRGEQFF. The chain combines TRBV27 with TRBJ2-1; D is perhaps TRBD1 or TRBD2 (5 bases each). The germline V and J ends were trimmed by 4 bases and 9 bases, with 16 bases remaining between them. Germline CDR1 reads MNHEY; CDR2 reads SMNVEV (reference sequence). This CDR3 has 14 amino acids.

The chain links TRBV27 to TRBJ1-4; D is ambiguous. Germline V CDR1 and CDR2: MNHEY, SMNVEV (reference sequence). This CDR3 region has 15 residues. Trimming removed 5 bases from V and 0 bases from J, with 10 bases in between. This CDR3 reads CASSARRTTNEKLFF. The CDR3 coding sequence is TGTGCCAGCAGTGCCCGACGGACAACTAATGAAAAACTGTTTTTT.